The source of this T cell receptor (beta chain) is a study of OX40 agonist ivuxolimab in advanced cancers. Study as a whole: The dose-escalation cohort was about 86% male, with a mean age of 60 years, ranging roughly 20 to 90. Findings of the study overall: What antigens the expanded peripheral T cells recognized was never established.

The data were produced by immunoSEQ multiplex PCR, yet TCRdb's version contains in-frame clones alone and is incomplete. The table records 30,000 to 35,000 clones, approximately 89% of them present only once. With respect to this clone: Its antigen is unidentified.

Autoimmune disease history or systemic immunosuppression barred patients. The clonotype originates from an adult with an advanced solid tumor such as melanoma, head and neck, liver or kidney cancer. The sequences come from CD4+ or CD8+ T cells sorted from blood, collected in a trial of the OX40 agonist ivuxolimab.

The CDR3 loop is CASSFLSGTDTQYF. CDR3 DNA sequence: TGTGCCAGCAGTTTCCTCTCGGGCACAGATACGCAGTATTTT. The rearrangement joins TRBV28 to TRBJ2-3; D ambiguous. Per germline, CDR1 MDHEN and CDR2 SYDVKM. The length of the CDR3 is 14 residues. V dropped 3 bases and J dropped 1 base, with 8 bases sitting between them. Full variable domain (remainder filled in from reference TRBV28 and TRBJ2-3): DVKVTQSSRYLVKRTGEKVFLECVQDMDHENMFWYRQDPGLGLRLIYFSYDVKMKEKGDIPEGYSVSREKKERFSLILESASTNQTSMYLCASSFLSGTDTQYFGPGTRLTVL.